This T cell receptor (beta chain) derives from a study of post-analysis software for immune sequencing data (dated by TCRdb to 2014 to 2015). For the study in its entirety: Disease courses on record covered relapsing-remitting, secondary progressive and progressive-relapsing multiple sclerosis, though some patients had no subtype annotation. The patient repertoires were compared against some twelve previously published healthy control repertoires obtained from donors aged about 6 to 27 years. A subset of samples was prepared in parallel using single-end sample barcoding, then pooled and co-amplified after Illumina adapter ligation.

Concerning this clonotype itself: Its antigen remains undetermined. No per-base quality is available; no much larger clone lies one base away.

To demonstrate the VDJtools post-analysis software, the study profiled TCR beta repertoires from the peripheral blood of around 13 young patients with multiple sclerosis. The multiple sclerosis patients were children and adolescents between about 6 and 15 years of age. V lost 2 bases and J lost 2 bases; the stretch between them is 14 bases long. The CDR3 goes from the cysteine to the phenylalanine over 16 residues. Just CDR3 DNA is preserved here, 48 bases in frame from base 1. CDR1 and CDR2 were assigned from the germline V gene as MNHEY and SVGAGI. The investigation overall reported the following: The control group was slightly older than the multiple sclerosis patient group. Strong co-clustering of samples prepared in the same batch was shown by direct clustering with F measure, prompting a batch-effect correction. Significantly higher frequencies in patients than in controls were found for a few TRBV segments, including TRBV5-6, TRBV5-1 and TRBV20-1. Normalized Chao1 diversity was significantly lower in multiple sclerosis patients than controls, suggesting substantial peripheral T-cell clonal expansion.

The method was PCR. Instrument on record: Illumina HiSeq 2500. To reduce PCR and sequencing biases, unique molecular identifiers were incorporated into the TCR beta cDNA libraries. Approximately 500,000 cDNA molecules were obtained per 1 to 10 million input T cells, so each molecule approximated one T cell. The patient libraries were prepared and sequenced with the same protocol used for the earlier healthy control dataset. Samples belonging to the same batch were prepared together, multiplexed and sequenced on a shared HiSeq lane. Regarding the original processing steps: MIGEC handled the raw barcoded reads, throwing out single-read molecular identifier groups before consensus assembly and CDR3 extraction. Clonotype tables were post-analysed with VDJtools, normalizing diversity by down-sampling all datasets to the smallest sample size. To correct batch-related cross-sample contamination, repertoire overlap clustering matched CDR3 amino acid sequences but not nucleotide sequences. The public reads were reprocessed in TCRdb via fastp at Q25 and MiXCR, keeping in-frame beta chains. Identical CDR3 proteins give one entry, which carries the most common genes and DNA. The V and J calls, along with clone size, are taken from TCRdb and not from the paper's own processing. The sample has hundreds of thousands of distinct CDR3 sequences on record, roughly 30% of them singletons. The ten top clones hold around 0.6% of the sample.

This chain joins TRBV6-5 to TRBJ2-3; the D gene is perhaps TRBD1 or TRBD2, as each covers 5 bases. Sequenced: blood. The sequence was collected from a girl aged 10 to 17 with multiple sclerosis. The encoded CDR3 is CASSYGVVGDTDTQYF. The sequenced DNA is TGTGCCAGCAGTTACGGCGTAGTGGGGGACACAGATACGCAGTATTTT.